This paragraph reports one T cell receptor (beta chain). Its specificity is not known. This sample was included in a study of T cell responses to AZD1222 COVID-19 vaccine. Study information: Investigators merged groups given second doses at roughly 4 or roughly 12 weeks.

Profiling relied on immunoSEQ multiplex PCR, and the TCRdb table lists in-frame clones only, not all of them. The sample has 120,000 or so clones, approximately 90% seen once. Findings and limits, study-wide: Rises in breadth and depth of Spike-specific TCRs came after two AZD1222 doses. Spike was spanned by vaccine-associated CD4 TCRs, with dominance at 160-218 and 743-854. Clonal diversity was possibly underestimated, and the donors were mostly white British, with more females.

With 3 bases clipped from V and 7 bases from J, the junction kept 12 bases outside the gene matches. The V gene's germline CDR1 is SNHLY and CDR2 FYNNEI. CDR3 size: 16 residues. The V gene is TRBV2, the J gene TRBJ2-7; 10 bases are shared with TRBD1. The source is an adult in good health. The sample here was peripheral blood, taken on day 0 of AZD1222 vaccination. The CDR3 bases are TGTGCCAGCAGTGACCCATGGACAGGGGGGACTACGGAGCAGTACTTC. Protein product: CASSDPWTGGTTEQYF.